The source of this T cell receptor (beta chain) is a study of T-cell reconstitution after alpha-beta-depleted transplantation in children. Preparation of the TCRbeta library used unique molecular identifiers. One entry per CDR3 protein, called by TCRdb with MiXCR from the PCR reads. In the table there are around 230,000 distinct CDR3 sequences, over 15% of which are singletons. Concerning this clonotype: The antigen is unknown.

Regarding the study as a whole: Surviving recipient T cells and thymic progenitors produced the high day-60 TCRbeta diversity seen in some patients. Reportedly, roughly two months post-transplant, alpha-beta T cells arose from several hundred expanded graft clones. T cells produced anew were the main source of T-cell counts and diversity one year after transplant.

Germline V gene lookup returns CDR1 SGHRS and CDR2 YFSETQ. Trimming left V 4 bases short and J 8 bases short, with 9 bases between. The CDR3 has 11 residues. The chain uses TRBV5-1 and TRBJ1-2; TRBD1 is a possible D gene (5 bases). The clonotype originates from a male patient between 2 and 10 years old who had a stem cell transplant for acute lymphoblastic leukemia, so the T cells may come from the graft donor. The sample in question was PBMCs, mostly from graft donor cells, obtained 360 days after TCRalphabeta/CD19-depleted stem cell transplant. The CDR3 DNA is TGCGCCAGCAGCGCCCGGGGGGGCTACACCTTC. Protein product: CASSARGGYTF.